The 3 T cell receptor beta chains below all came from one sample that was sequenced in a study of healthy donors' naive CD4 and CD8 T cells. TCR libraries were built from 400 to 650 ng of total RNA by linear amplification. TCRdb processed the reads anew with MiXCR; each CDR3 protein has one entry. The sample holds about 200,000 distinct CDR3 sequences, around three quarters seen once. What was sequenced was naive CD4+ and CD8+ T cells sorted from blood, pooled from several donors. The receptors derive from a pool of human donors in good health; the sample pools cells from several healthy donors.

This sequence joins TRBV29-1 and TRBJ2-5; D is perhaps TRBD1 (5 bases). CDR3 size: 13 residues. CDR1 is SQVTM and CDR2 is ANQGSEA in the germline V gene. The V end was cut by 0 bases, the J end by 4 bases, with 9 bases between. The DNA of the CDR3 is TGCAGCGTTGAAGACAGGGTCGTAGAGACCCAGTACTTC. This gives the protein CSVEDRVVETQYF.

As concerns this clonotype: One junction end does not reproduce the germline sequence, and a read error may be involved. V usage is TRBV29-1 and J usage is TRBJ2-1; tentative D call: TRBD1 (6 bases). The CDR3 has 12 amino acids. Germline CDR1 reads SQVTM; CDR2 reads ANQGSEA. CDR3 nucleotide sequence: TGCAGCGTAGAAGACAGGATATATGAGCAGTTCTTC. Amino acid sequence: CSVEDRIYEQFF.

The V and J genes are TRBV11-1 and TRBJ2-1; 11 bases fit TRBD2. The CDR3 has 17 residues. Germline V lookup: CDR1 SGHAT, CDR2 FQDESV (reference sequence). V gave up 7 bases and J gave up 4 bases; unmatched junction bases: 12. Here the CDR3 DNA reads TGTGCCAGCAACTCAAAGACTAGCGGGATTACATACAATGAGCAGTTCTTC. It specifies CASNSKTSGITYNEQFF.